This T cell receptor beta chain appears in the sequencing data of a study of cytomegalovirus exposure and HLA in healthy donors. A word on this clone: What it binds is unknown.

Overall study findings and caveats: Some segments of the V type, notably TRBV6-2 and TRBV6-3, were excluded as indistinguishable.

The CDR3 has 15 amino acids. The trim removed 5 bases at V and 4 bases at J, leaving 8 bases unmatched. The germline V gene has CDR1 MGHRA and CDR2 YSYEKL. Vbeta (60) and Jbeta (13) primers were used in the PCR. Repertoires were generated with immunoSEQ multiplex PCR, while TCRdb's copy carries only in-frame clones and drops some. The data hold about 120,000 clones, with 70% to 85% observed a single time. The sequenced sample was PBMCs. The chain combines TRBV4-1 with TRBJ2-1; 7 nucleotides match TRBD2. The clonotype originates from a man aged 35-49 years in good health and CMV-seropositive. CDR3 DNA: TGCGCCAGCAGCTACAGGCCTAGCGGTTACAATGAGCAGTTCTTC. Translating gives CASSYRPSGYNEQFF.